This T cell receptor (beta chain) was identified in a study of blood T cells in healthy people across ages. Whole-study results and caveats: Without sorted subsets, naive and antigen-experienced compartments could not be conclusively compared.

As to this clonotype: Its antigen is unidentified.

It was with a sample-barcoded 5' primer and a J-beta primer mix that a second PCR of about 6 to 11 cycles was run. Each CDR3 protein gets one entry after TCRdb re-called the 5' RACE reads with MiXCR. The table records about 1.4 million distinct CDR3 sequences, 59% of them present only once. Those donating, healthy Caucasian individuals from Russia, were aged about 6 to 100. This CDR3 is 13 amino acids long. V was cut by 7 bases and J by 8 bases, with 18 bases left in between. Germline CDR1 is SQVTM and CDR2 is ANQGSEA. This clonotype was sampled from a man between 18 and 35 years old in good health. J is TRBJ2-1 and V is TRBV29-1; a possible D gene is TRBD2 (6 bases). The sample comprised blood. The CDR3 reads CSGLTGVVDEQFF. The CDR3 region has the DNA TGCAGCGGACTCACGGGAGTGGTGGATGAGCAGTTCTTC.